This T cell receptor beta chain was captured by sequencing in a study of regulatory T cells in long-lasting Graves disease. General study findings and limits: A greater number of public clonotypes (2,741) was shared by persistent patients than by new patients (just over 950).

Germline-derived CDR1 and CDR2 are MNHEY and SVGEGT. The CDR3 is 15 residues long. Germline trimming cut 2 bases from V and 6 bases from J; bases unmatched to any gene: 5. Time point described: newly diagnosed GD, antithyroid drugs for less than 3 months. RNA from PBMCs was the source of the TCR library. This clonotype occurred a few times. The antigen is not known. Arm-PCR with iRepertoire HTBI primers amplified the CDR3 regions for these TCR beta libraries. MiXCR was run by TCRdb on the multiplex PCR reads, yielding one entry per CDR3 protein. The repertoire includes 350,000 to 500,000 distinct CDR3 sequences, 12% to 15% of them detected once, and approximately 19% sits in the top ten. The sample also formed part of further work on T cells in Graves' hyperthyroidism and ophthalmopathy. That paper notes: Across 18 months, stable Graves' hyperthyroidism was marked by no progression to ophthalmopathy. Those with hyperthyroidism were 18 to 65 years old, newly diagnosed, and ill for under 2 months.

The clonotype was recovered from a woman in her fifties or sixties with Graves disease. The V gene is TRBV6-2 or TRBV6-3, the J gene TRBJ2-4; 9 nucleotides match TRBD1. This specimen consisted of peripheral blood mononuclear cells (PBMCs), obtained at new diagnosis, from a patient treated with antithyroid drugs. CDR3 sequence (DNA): TGTGCCAGCAGTTACGGGACAGGGTATATAAACATTCAGTACTTC. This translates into CASSYGTGYINIQYF.